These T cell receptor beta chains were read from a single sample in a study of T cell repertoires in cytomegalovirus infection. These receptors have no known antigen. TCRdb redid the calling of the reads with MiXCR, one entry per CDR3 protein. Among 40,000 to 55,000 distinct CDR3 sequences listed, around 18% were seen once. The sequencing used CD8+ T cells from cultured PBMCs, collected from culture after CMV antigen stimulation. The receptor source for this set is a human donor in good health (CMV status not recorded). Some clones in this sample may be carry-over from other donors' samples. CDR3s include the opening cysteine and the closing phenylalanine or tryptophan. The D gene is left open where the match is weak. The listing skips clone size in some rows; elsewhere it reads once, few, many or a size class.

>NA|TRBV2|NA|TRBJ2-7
TGTGCCAGCAGTAAGAATAGCGTATACGAGCAGTACTTC
CASSKNSVYEQYF
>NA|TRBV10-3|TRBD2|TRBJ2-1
TGTGCCATCAGTGAGCTCCTGACTAGCGGGGCGTACAATGAGCAGTTCTTC
CAISELLTSGAYNEQFF
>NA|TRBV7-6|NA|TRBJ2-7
TGTGCCAGCAGCTTATTGTTGGCGGCGATGGGAGACGAGCAGTACTTC
CASSLLLAAMGDEQYF
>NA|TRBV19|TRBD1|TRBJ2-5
TGTGCCAGTAGCCCCCACAGGGGACCCAGTCCCATATACGAGACCCAGTACTTC
CASSPHRGPSPIYETQYF
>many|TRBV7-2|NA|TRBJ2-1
TGTGCCAGCAGCTTAGGCGGCGGATACAATGAGCAGTTCTTC
CASSLGGGYNEQFF
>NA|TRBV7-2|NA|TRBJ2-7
TGTGCCAGCAACCTGGGCAGGGCCTACGAGCAGTACTTC
CASNLGRAYEQYF
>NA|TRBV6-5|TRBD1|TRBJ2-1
TGTGCCAGCAGTCTCGGACAGGCCACCTACAATGAGCAGTTCTTC
CASSLGQATYNEQFF
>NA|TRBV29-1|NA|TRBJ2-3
TGCAGCGTTGAACCACCCGCCGGGAGAGAAGATACGCAGTATTTT
CSVEPPAGREDTQYF
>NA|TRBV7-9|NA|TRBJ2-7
TGTGCCAGCAGCCTAACCGGACAGACCTACGAGCAGTACTTC
CASSLTGQTYEQYF
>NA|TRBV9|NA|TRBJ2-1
TGTGCCAGCAGCGTAGTAGGAGGGGGGGACTCCTACAATGAGCAGTTCTTC
CASSVVGGGDSYNEQFF
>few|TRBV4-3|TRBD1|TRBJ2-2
TGCGCCAGCAGGCACCGACAGGGGGAGGCCGGGGAGCTGTTTTTT
CASRHRQGEAGELFF
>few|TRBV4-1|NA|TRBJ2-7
TGCGCCAGCAGCCAAGTAAACAGCCCCTACGAGCAGTACTTC
CASSQVNSPYEQYF
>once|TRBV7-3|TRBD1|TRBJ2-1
TGTGCCAGCAGCCAGGGACAGGGACCCTACAATGAGCAGTTCTTC
CASSQGQGPYNEQFF
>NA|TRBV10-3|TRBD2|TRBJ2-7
TGTGCCATCAAAAGGACTAGCGGTGCGGAGCAGTACTTC
CAIKRTSGAEQYF
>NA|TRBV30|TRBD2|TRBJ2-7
TGTGCCTGGAGTACCGGGACTAGGGGCGAGCAGTACTTC
CAWSTGTRGEQYF
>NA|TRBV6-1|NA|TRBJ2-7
TGTGCCAGTTACAGCTACGAGCAGTACTTC
CASYSYEQYF
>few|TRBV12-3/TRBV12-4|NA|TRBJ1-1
TGTGCCAGCAGTTTAACGGACGGTATTGAAGCTTTCTTT
CASSLTDGIEAFF
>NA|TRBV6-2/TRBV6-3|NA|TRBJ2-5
TGTGCCAGCAGTCGCTATCAGGGAGGAGAGACCCAGTACTTC
CASSRYQGGETQYF
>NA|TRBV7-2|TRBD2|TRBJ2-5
TGTGCCAGCAGTCCAGACTGGGCGGGGGGAGGGGGGGAGACCCAGTACTTC
CASSPDWAGGGGETQYF
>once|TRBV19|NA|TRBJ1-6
TGTGCCAGTAGGATCAAGAACAGCCCGAATTCACCCCTCCACTTT
CASRIKNSPNSPLHF
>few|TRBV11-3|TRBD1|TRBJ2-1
TGTGCCAGCAGCTCCGGGACAGACTCCTACAATGAGCAGTTCTTC
CASSSGTDSYNEQFF
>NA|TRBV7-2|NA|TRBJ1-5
TGTGCCAGCAGCCCCCGACATAGCAATCAGCCCCAGCATTTT
CASSPRHSNQPQHF
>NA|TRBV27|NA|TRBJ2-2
TGTGCCAGCAGTTTACTACCCGCCGGGGAGCTGTTTTTT
CASSLLPAGELFF
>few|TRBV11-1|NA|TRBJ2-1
TGTGCCAGCAGCTTAAAACGGGGATCCTACAATGAGCAGTTCTTC
CASSLKRGSYNEQFF
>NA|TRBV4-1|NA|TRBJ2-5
TGCGCCAGCAGCCCCGGAGGGGGTCAGGAGACCCAGTACTTC
CASSPGGGQETQYF
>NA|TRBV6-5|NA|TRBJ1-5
TGTGCCAGCAGTTACTCGGGGAGACAGCCCCAGCATTTT
CASSYSGRQPQHF
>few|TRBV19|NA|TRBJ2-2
TGTGCCAGTAGTATAGATCCGTGGGGGGCGAACACCGGGGAGCTGTTTTTT
CASSIDPWGANTGELFF
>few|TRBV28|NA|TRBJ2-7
TGTGCCAGCGGGTGGAGGACAACCTACGAGCAGTACTTC
CASGWRTTYEQYF
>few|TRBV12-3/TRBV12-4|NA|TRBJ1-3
TGTGCCAGCAGTTGGGTGGAAACCTTAATATATTTT
CASSWVETLIYF
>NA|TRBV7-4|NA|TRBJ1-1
TGTGCCAGCAGCTTGAGCCCCACTGAAGCTTTCTTT
CASSLSPTEAFF
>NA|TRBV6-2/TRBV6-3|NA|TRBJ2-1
TGTGCCAGCAGCCTTCGGGACCCTTCCTACAATGAGCAGTTCTTC
CASSLRDPSYNEQFF
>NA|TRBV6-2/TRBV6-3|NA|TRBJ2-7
TGTGCCAGCAGTCATCAGCGTCCCATCCACGAGCAGTACTTC
CASSHQRPIHEQYF
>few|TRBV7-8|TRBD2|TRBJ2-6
TGTGCCAGCAGTTTTAGCGGGGGGGGCACTGGGGCCAACGTCCTGACTTTC
CASSFSGGGTGANVLTF
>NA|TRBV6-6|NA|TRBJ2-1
TGTGCCAGCAGTTACTCCTGGGGCAGGGGATCCTACAATGAGCAGTTCTTC
CASSYSWGRGSYNEQFF
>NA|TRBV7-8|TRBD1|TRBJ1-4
TGTGCCAGCAGCTCCCGGGACAGTCCTAATGAAAAACTGTTTTTT
CASSSRDSPNEKLFF
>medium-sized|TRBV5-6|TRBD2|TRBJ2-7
TGTGCCAGCAGCTTCGGGACTAACTTATACGAGCAGTACTTC
CASSFGTNLYEQYF
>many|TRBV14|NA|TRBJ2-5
TGTGCCAGCAGCACAGGGTACCAAGAGACCCAGTACTTC
CASSTGYQETQYF
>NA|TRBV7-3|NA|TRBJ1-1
TGTGCCAGCAGCATGGACAGCATGAACACTGAAGCTTTCTTT
CASSMDSMNTEAFF
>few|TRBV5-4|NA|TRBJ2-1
TGTGCCAGCAGCTTTCGACTAGATGAGCAGTTCTTC
CASSFRLDEQFF
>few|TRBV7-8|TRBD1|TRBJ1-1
TGTGCCAGCAGCTTCCAGGGGGCCGGAGCTTTCTTT
CASSFQGAGAFF
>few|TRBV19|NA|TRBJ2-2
TGTGCCAGTAGTATATCGTTCACCGGGGAGCTGTTTTTT
CASSISFTGELFF
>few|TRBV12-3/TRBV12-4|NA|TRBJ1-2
TGTGCCAGCAGTATACAGAAAACCTATGGCTACACCTTC
CASSIQKTYGYTF
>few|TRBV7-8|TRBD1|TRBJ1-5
TGTGCCAGCAGCTTAGCGACAGGGGAAGGGCCCCAGCATTTT
CASSLATGEGPQHF
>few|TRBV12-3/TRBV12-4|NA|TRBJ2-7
TGTGCCAGCAGCCCCCAATCAGCCGAGCAGTACTTC
CASSPQSAEQYF
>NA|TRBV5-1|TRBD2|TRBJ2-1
TGCGCCAGCAGACTAGCGGGACGTGTTGAGCAGTTCTTC
CASRLAGRVEQFF
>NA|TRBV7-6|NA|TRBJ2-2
TGTGCCAGCAGCTTATACTTCGGAGAAAACACCGGGGAGCTGTTTTTT
CASSLYFGENTGELFF
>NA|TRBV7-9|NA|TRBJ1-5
TGTGCCAGCAGCCCGCACAGGGAGGACCAGCCCCAGCATTTT
CASSPHREDQPQHF
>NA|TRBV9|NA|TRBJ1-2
TGTGCCAGCACGACAGGCTCCTATGGCTACACCTTC
CASTTGSYGYTF
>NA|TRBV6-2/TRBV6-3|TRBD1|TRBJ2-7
TGTGCCAGCAGTCGACAGGGGGGATCCTACGAGCAGTACTTC
CASSRQGGSYEQYF
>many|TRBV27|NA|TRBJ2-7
TGTGCCAGCAGTCCCGGGAGCAGTTTCTACGAGCAGTACTTC
CASSPGSSFYEQYF
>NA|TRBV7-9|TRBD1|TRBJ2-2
TGTGCCAGCAGCGGACCCGGGACAGGTGCCGAGGGAAGCGGGGAGCTGTTTTTT
CASSGPGTGAEGSGELFF
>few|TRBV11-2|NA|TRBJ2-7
TGTGCCAGCAGTCGAACAGGGGAGGGATACGAGCAGTACTTC
CASSRTGEGYEQYF
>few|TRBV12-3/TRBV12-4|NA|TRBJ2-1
TGTGCCAGCAGTGGGGAGGAGAGCTCCTACAATGAGCAGTTCTTC
CASSGEESSYNEQFF